What follows are 21 T cell receptor beta chains derived from one specimen sequenced in a study of blood T cell repertoires in COVID-19. Generated by immunoSEQ multiplex PCR, the TCRdb table keeps only in-frame clones and is missing some. Of hundreds of thousands of clones in the sample, over 70% were seen once. The sample was peripheral blood. The source of these receptors is a woman in her forties or fifties with COVID-19, enrolled during active disease.

As concerns this clone: The sample contains more than one DNA sequence encoding this CDR3. This chain uses TRBV18 with TRBJ2-1; TRBD1 matches 8 bases. The CDR3 is 15 residues long. Germline V gives CDR1 KGHSH, CDR2 LQKENI. V trimming: 3 bases; J trimming: 3 bases; junction bases outside the gene matches: 4. The CDR3 nucleotides are TGTGCCAGCTCACCGGGACAGGCTAGCTACAATGAGCAGTTCTTC. Translated, it gives CASSPGQASYNEQFF.

The chain links TRBV7-8 to TRBJ2-7; TRBD1 matches 7 bases. Germline-derived CDR1 and CDR2 are SGHVS and FQNEAQ. This CDR3 is 14 amino acids long. The V and J ends lost 5 bases and 0 bases, in that order; junction bases with no gene match: 4. The CDR3: CASSRQGPSYEQYF. The CDR3 DNA is TGTGCCAGCAGCCGACAGGGACCCTCCTACGAGCAGTACTTC.

This chain uses TRBV7-8 with TRBJ2-2, with 9 bases matching TRBD1. Germline CDR1 reads SGHVS; CDR2 reads FQNEAQ. V lost 6 bases, J lost 7 bases, and 18 bases stayed unmatched. The CDR3 is made up of 18 amino acids. The CDR3 here is CASSVRGQGILRHGELFF. The CDR3 nucleotides are TGTGCCAGCAGTGTTCGGGGACAGGGAATCCTTCGACACGGGGAGCTGTTTTTT. The whole variable domain, remainder taken from reference TRBV7-8 and TRBJ2-2, is GAGVSQSPRYKVAKRGQDVALRCDPISGHVSLFWYQQALGQGPEFLTYFQNEAQLDKSGLPSDRFFAERPEGSVSTLKIQRTQQEDSAVYLCASSVRGQGILRHGELFFGEGSRLTVL.

CDR3 in DNA: TGCGCCAGCAGCTTGGCCGAGGACAGGGACAATGAGCAGTTCTTC. Translated, it gives CASSLAEDRDNEQFF. The rearrangement joins TRBV5-1 to TRBJ2-1; 8 positions agree with TRBD1. Trimming removed 0 bases from V and 5 bases from J; junction bases left unmatched: 4. This CDR3 comprises 15 residues. Looked up from germline, CDR1 is SGHRS and CDR2 is YFSETQ.

The rearrangement links TRBV25-1 to TRBJ2-1; TRBD2 agrees at 12 bases. V shed 4 bases and J 8 bases; nucleotides not matched to a gene: 0. CDR1 MGHDK and CDR2 SYGVNS come from the germline V gene. This CDR3 spans 13 amino acids. The CDR3 here is CASSASGRDEQFF. The CDR3 coding sequence is TGTGCCAGCAGTGCTAGCGGGAGGGATGAGCAGTTCTTC.

The rearrangement uses TRBV19 and TRBJ1-5; 7 nucleotides align to TRBD1. Per the germline V gene, CDR1 is LNHDA and CDR2 is SQIVND (reference sequence). The CDR3 runs 16 residues. V lost 7 bases, J lost 1 base, and 10 bases stayed unmatched. CDR3 protein: CASTMTGKISNQPQHF. The CDR3 DNA reads as TGTGCCAGTACTATGACAGGGAAGATCAGCAATCAGCCCCAGCATTTT.

The chain combines TRBV15 with TRBJ2-2; 7 bases are shared with TRBD1. Germline-derived CDR1 and CDR2 are LNHNV and YYDKDF (reference sequence). CDR3 size: 16 residues. V gave up 3 bases and J gave up 4 bases; unmatched junction bases: 8. The CDR3 reads CATSRRQGAGTGELFF. The CDR3 coding sequence is TGTGCCACCAGCAGGAGACAGGGCGCGGGCACCGGGGAGCTGTTTTTT.

This chain joins TRBV19 and TRBJ1-1, with a tentative D call TRBD1 (6 bases). V lost 5 bases to trimming and J lost 4 bases, with 26 bases between them. This CDR3 has 18 amino acids. In germline, CDR1 is LNHDA, CDR2 SQIVND (reference sequence). CDR3 in amino acids: CASSALQSLGQTRTEAFF. The CDR3 DNA reads as TGTGCCAGTAGTGCCCTTCAATCCCTGGGACAAACACGCACTGAAGCTTTCTTT.

The chain links TRBV12-5 to TRBJ2-7; TRBD2 matches at 7 bases. The J segment lost 1 base and the V segment lost 5 bases, leaving 11 bases of the junction unmatched. CDR1 and CDR2 (germline): LGHNT, FRNRAP. There are 16 residues in the CDR3. For the CDR3, the DNA is TGTGCTAGTGGTACATTACCGGGACTACAATCCTACGAGCAGTACTTC. Residues: CASGTLPGLQSYEQYF.

The V gene is TRBV27, the J gene TRBJ2-1; 12 bases agree with TRBD2. CDR3 size: 14 residues. Looked up from germline, CDR1 is MNHEY and CDR2 is SMNVEV (reference sequence). Trimming took 5 bases from V and 7 from J; bases not matched to a gene: 3. The CDR3 nucleotides read TGTGCCAGCAGTCGACTAGCGGGAGATAATGAGCAGTTCTTC. Translated, it gives CASSRLAGDNEQFF.

The chain carries TRBV19 and TRBJ2-3; TRBD2 agrees at 7 bases. Trimming at V came to 6 bases and at J to 2 bases, leaving 8 bases not matched to a gene. This CDR3 contains 15 residues. Germline loops: CDR1 LNHDA, CDR2 SQIVND (reference sequence). DNA of the CDR3: TGTGCCAGTAGCCTTTGGGCGGGAGACACAGATACGCAGTATTTT. Its protein is CASSLWAGDTDTQYF.

The V call is TRBV19, the J call TRBJ2-1, with a tentative D call TRBD2 (6 bases). The CDR3 loop spans 16 amino acids. Trimming removed 7 bases from V and 2 bases from J, with 18 bases in between. Germline V lookup: CDR1 LNHDA, CDR2 SQIVND (reference sequence). The CDR3 DNA reads as TGTGCCAGTACCCGATTCGGAGGGACCACCTACAATGAGCAGTTCTTC. It encodes CASTRFGGTTYNEQFF.

V and J are TRBV20-1 and TRBJ2-2; D is unclear. The CDR3 is 11 amino acids. V was trimmed by 4 bases and J by 7 bases, leaving 7 bases between them. From germline, CDR1 is DFQATT and CDR2 SNEGSKA (reference sequence). As DNA, the CDR3 is TGCAGTGCTAAAGCAGGCGGGGAGCTGTTTTTT. The encoded protein is CSAKAGGELFF.

The chain employs TRBV6-2 or TRBV6-3 and TRBJ1-1; 7 bases map to TRBD1. Per the germline V gene, CDR1 is MNHEY and CDR2 is SVGEGT. Germline trimming cut 6 bases from V and 2 bases from J; bases unmatched to any gene: 15. The CDR3 runs to 17 residues. In DNA form, the CDR3 reads TGTGCCAGCAGCCGGGCCCTGACAGGGAAAGTTAACACTGAAGCTTTCTTT. Its protein is CASSRALTGKVNTEAFF.

The chain joins TRBV5-1 to TRBJ2-1; 7 nucleotides match TRBD2. The CDR3 totals 15 residues. The germline gives CDR1 SGHRS, CDR2 YFSETQ. The J segment lost 3 bases and the V segment lost 3 bases, leaving 6 bases of the junction unmatched. The CDR3 loop reads CASSSGLSVYNEQFF. In DNA, the CDR3 is TGCGCCAGCAGCTCGGGACTAAGCGTCTACAATGAGCAGTTCTTC.

The rearrangement links TRBV7-8 to TRBJ2-1; D possibly corresponds to TRBD2 (5 bases). Germline-derived CDR1 and CDR2 are SGHVS and FQNEAQ. V lost 2 bases and J 6 bases, leaving 14 bases between the germline ends. CDR3 length: 15 residues. Here the CDR3 reads CASSLSLPGGNEQFF. The DNA of the CDR3 is TGTGCCAGCAGCTTATCTCTTCCTGGAGGCAATGAGCAGTTCTTC.

This chain links TRBV23-1 with TRBJ2-1; D call uncertain. TRBV23-1 is labeled an ORF, and its function is uncertain. CDR3 size: 12 residues. Between the trimmed V and J ends, which lost 2 bases and 5 bases, there was a span of 4 bases. CDR3 amino acids: CASSQPHNEQFF. As DNA, the CDR3 is TGCGCCAGCAGTCAACCTCACAATGAGCAGTTCTTC.

This clone has a single count. V gene TRBV3-1 (or the pseudogene TRBV3-2) combines with J gene TRBJ1-5; D remains unclear. The V gene lost 4 bases and the J gene lost 1 base, with 8 bases spanning the gap. Germline V gene lookup returns CDR1 LGHDT and CDR2 YNNKEL (reference sequence). The CDR3 contains 14 residues. The CDR3 region is CASSRLGSNQPQHF. The DNA for the CDR3 is TGTGCCAGCAGCCGACTAGGCAGCAATCAGCCCCAGCATTTT.

The table lists this clone with a count of one. The rearrangement joins TRBV10-3 to TRBJ1-1; D is unclear. This CDR3 is built from 15 residues. V was pared by 6 bases and J by 1 base, with 15 bases between. CDR1 ENHRY and CDR2 SYGVKD come from the germline V gene. In DNA, the CDR3 is TGTGCCATCAGGGATCAACAGAGCCAGAACACTGAAGCTTTCTTT. This sequence encodes CAIRDQQSQNTEAFF.

The chain carries TRBV9 and TRBJ1-2, with 7 bases identical to TRBD1. This CDR3 is built from 17 residues. Unmatched junction bases numbered 12, after V lost 0 bases and J lost 4 bases. Looked up from germline, CDR1 is SGDLS and CDR2 is YYNGEE. This chain's CDR3 is CASSVDFGDRLIYGYTF. In DNA form, the CDR3 reads TGTGCCAGCAGCGTAGATTTCGGGGACAGACTCATCTATGGCTACACCTTC. Full variable domain (rest looked up from reference TRBV9 and TRBJ1-2): DSGVTQTPKHLITATGQRVTLRCSPRSGDLSVYWYQQSLDQGLQFLIQYYNGEERAKGNILERFSAQQFPDLHSELNLSSLELGDSALYFCASSVDFGDRLIYGYTFGSGTRLTVV.

Only a few counts were recorded for this clone. This chain links TRBV6-6 with TRBJ1-1; 9 positions agree with TRBD1. In germline, CDR1 is MNHNY, CDR2 SVGAGI (reference sequence). The ends lost 5 bases at V and 2 bases at J; junction bases unmatched: 9. The CDR3 length is 16 residues. The CDR3 region has the DNA TGTGCCAGCAGTGCCGCAAGGGGACAGGGTAACACTGAAGCTTTCTTT. Encoded protein: CASSAARGQGNTEAFF.